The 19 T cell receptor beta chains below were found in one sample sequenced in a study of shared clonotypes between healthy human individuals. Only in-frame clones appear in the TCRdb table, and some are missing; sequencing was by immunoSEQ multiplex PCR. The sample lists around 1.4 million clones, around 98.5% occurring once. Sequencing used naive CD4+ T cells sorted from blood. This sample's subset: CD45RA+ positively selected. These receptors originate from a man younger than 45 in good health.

CDR3 DNA: TGTGCCATCAGTGACCGTCAGAACGGGGAGCTGTTTTTT. It codes for CAISDRQNGELFF. The chain has TRBV10-3 and TRBJ2-2; D is unclear. The germline CDR1 and CDR2 sequences are ENHRY and SYGVKD. This CDR3 is 13 amino acids long. V was shortened by 3 bases and J by 7 bases, with 9 bases between the two germline ends.

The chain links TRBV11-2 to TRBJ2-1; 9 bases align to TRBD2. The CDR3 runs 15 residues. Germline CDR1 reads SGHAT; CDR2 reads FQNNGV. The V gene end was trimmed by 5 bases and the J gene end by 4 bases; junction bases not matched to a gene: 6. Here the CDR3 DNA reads TGTGCCAGCAGCCCAATAAGCGGGGGGTACAATGAGCAGTTCTTC. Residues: CASSPISGGYNEQFF.

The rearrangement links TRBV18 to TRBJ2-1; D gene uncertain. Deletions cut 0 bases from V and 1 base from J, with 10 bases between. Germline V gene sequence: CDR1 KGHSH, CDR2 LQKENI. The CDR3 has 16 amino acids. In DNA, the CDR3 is TGTGCCAGCTCACCACCCCAGGCCTTATCCTACAATGAGCAGTTCTTC. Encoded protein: CASSPPQALSYNEQFF. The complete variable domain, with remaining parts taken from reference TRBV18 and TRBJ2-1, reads NAGVMQNPRHLVRRRGQEARLRCSPMKGHSHVYWYRQLPEEGLKFMVYLQKENIIDESGMPKERFSAEFPKEGPSILRIQQVVRGDSAAYFCASSPPQALSYNEQFFGPGTRLTVL.

As DNA, the CDR3 is TGTGCCAGCAGCTTAATTCAAAGTGAGCAGTTCTTC. This gives the protein CASSLIQSEQFF. This rearrangement joins TRBV13 to TRBJ2-1; no clear D. Trimming took off 2 bases at V and 9 bases at J, with 8 bases between the two ends. The CDR3 extends over 12 amino acids. Germline assignment: CDR1 PRHDT and CDR2 FYEKMQ (reference sequence). The full variable domain, its missing parts supplied by reference TRBV13 and TRBJ2-1, is AAGVIQSPRHLIKEKRETATLKCYPIPRHDTVYWYQQGPGQDPQFLISFYEKMQSDKGSIPDRFSAQQFSDYHSELNMSSLELGDSALYFCASSLIQSEQFFGPGTRLTVL.

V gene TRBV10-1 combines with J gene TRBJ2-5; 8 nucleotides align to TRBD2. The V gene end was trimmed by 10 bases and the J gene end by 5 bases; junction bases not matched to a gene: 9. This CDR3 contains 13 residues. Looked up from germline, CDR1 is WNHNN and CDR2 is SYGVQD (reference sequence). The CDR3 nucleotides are TGCGCCACTCAGCGATTAGCGGGGGAGACCCAGTACTTC. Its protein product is CATQRLAGETQYF.

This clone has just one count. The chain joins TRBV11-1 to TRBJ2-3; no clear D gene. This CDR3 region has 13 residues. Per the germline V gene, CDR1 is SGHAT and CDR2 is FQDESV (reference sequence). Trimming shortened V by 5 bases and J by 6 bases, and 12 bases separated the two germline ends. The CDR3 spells CASSLGFIDTQYF. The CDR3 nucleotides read TGTGCCAGCAGCCTCGGTTTTATCGATACGCAGTATTTT.

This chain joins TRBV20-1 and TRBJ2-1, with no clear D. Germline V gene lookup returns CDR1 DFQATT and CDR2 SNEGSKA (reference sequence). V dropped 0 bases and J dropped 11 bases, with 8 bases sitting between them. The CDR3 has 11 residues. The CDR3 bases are TGCAGTGCTAGAGACTTGGTCAAGCAGTTCTTC. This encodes CSARDLVKQFF.

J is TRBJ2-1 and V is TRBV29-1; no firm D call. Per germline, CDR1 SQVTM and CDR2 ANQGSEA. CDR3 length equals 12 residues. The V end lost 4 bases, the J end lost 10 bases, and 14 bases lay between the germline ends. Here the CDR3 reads CSVVTERSEQFF. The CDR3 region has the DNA TGCAGCGTTGTTACAGAACGGTCCGAGCAGTTCTTC.

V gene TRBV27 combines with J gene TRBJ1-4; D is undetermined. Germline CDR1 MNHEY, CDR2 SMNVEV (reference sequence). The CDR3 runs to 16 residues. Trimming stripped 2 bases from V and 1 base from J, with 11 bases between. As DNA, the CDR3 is TGTGCCAGCAGTTTAAGGACGGGGTTAACTAATGAAAAACTGTTTTTT. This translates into CASSLRTGLTNEKLFF.

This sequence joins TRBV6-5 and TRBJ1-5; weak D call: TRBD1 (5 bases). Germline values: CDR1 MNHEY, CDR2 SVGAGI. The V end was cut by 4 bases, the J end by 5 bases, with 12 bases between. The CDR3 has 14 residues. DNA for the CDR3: TGTGCCAGCAGTTTATTAGGGGCAGATCAGCCCCAGCATTTT. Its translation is CASSLLGADQPQHF.

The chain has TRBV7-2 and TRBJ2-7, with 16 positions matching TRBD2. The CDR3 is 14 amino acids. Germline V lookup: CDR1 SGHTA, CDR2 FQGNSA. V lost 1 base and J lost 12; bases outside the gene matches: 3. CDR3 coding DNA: TGTGCCAGCAGCTTAGAAGGGACTAGCGGGAGGGGGTACTTC. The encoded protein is CASSLEGTSGRGYF.

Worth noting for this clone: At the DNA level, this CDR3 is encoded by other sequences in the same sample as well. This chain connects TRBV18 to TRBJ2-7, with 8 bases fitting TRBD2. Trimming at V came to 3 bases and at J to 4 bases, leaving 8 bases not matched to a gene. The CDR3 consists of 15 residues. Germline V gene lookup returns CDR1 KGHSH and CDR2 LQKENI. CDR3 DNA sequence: TGTGCCAGCTCACCTCCCAGGACTAGCACGTACGAGCAGTACTTC. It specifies CASSPPRTSTYEQYF.

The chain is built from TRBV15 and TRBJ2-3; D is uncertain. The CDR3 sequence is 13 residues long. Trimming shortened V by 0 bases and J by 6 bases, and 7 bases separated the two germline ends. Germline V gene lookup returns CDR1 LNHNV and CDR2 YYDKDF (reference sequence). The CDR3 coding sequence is TGTGCCACCAGCAGAGATCCCCTGGATACGCAGTATTTT. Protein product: CATSRDPLDTQYF.

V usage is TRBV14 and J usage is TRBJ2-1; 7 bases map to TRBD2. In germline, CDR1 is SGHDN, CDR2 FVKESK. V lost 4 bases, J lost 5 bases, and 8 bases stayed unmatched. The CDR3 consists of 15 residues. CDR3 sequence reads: CASSPLAEPDNEQFF. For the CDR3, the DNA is TGTGCCAGCAGCCCCCTAGCGGAACCGGACAATGAGCAGTTCTTC.

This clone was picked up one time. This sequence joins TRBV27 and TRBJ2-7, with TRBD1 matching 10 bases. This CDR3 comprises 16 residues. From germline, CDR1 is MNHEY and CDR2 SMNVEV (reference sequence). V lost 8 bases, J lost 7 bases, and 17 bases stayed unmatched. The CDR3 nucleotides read TGTGCCAGCGGGGGACAGGGGCGTGGGTCCTTGTGGGAGCAGTACTTC. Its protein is CASGGQGRGSLWEQYF.

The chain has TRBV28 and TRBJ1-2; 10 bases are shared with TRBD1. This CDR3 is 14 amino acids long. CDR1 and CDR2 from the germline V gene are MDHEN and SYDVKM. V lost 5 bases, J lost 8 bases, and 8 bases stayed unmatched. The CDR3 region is CASSPSGTGVGYTF. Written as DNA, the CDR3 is TGTGCCAGCAGTCCTTCCGGGACAGGGGTCGGCTACACCTTC.

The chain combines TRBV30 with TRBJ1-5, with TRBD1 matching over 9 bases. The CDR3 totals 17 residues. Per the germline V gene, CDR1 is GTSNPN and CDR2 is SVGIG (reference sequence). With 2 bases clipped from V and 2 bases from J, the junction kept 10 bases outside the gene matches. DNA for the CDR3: TGTGCCTGGAGTCCCAACCGGGACAGGGCTGGCAATCAGCCCCAGCATTTT. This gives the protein CAWSPNRDRAGNQPQHF.

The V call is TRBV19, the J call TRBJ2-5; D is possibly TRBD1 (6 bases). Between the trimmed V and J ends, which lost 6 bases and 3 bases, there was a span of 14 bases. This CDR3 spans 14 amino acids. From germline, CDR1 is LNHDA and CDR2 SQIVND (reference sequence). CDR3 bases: TGTGCCAGTAGCCTACAGGGCGCGGAAGAGACCCAGTACTTC. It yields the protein CASSLQGAEETQYF. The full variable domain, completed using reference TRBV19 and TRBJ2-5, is DGGITQSPKYLFRKEGQNVTLSCEQNLNHDAMYWYRQDPGQGLRLIYYSQIVNDFQKGDIAEGYSVSREKKESFPLTVTSAQKNPTAFYLCASSLQGAEETQYFGPGTRLLVL.

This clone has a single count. In nucleotides, the CDR3 is TGCGCCAGCAGCCCCACCACCACAGGGGTGGGCACTGAAGCTTTCTTT. As protein: CASSPTTTGVGTEAFF. This chain uses TRBV4-1 with TRBJ1-1; 7 nucleotides match TRBD1. V lost 4 bases to trimming and J lost 4 bases; unmatched junction nucleotides: 12. Germline-derived CDR1 and CDR2 are MGHRA and YSYEKL. This CDR3 has 16 residues.